The present T cell receptor (beta chain) was sequenced within a study of neoadjuvant anti-PD-1 for oral cavity cancer. Overall study: Before surgery, most patients got three to four biweekly 3 mg/kg nivolumab doses. Patients without progression got a fourth dose around day 43.

Blood libraries mostly used roughly 0.5 ug genomic DNA, six replicates each. Generated by immunoSEQ multiplex PCR, the TCRdb table keeps only in-frame clones and is missing some. The data show about 8,000 clones, 70% seen once. Time point given: after neoadjuvant nivolumab, at surgical resection. V was cut by 1 base and J by 7 bases, with 12 bases left in between. CDR1 is SGDLS and CDR2 is YYNGEE in the germline V gene. CDR3 size: 14 residues. The TCR originated in a person between 40 and 80 years old with oral cavity squamous cell carcinoma. The specimen comprised PBMCs, sampled after nivolumab (anti-PD-1) treatment. The chain combines TRBV9 with TRBJ1-5, with D unclear. DNA for the CDR3: TGTGCCAGCAGCGTAAAGCGAGGTTCCCAGCCCCAGCATTTT. Its translation is CASSVKRGSQPQHF.